The entry below gives a single T cell receptor beta chain sequence along with its context. Its matching antigen is unknown. The sample is drawn from a study of Ad26.COV2.S vaccination and SARS-CoV-2 variants. For the study at large: Ad26.COV2.S shots went into the muscle once or twice, 56 days apart.

Treatment indicated: some 19 received Ad26.COV2.S at low or high dose, single or two shots; about 5 received placebo; per-sample allocation not given. Specimens were obtained on day 63 following the first vaccine or placebo injection. Vaccination used an Ad26 vector expressing Wuhan-strain SARS-CoV-2 spike. Findings and caveats of the study: TCR breadth and depth analyses may have underestimated total T cell responses.

TCRdb's copy holds only in-frame clones and misses some; the assay was immunoSEQ multiplex PCR. The repertoire consists of around 400,000 clones, with around nine tenths occurring once and the leading ten covering 9% to 15%. The sample here was peripheral blood, taken in a trial of Ad26.COV2.S vaccine versus placebo. The receptor's source is a person aged 18 to 65 who received the Ad26.COV2.S COVID-19 vaccine or a placebo.

The CDR3 loop is CASSWAGNTEAFF. As DNA, the CDR3 is TGTGCCAGCAGTTGGGCAGGTAACACTGAAGCTTTCTTT. The chain uses TRBV27 and TRBJ1-1; no reliable D call. Per the germline V gene, CDR1 is MNHEY and CDR2 is SMNVEV (reference sequence). The CDR3 spans 13 residues. The V gene lost 4 bases and the J gene lost 2 bases, with 8 bases spanning the gap.